The 16 T cell receptor beta chains below come from one sample, sequenced in a study of identical twins' blood T cells. One entry per CDR3 protein, called by TCRdb with MiXCR from the 5' RACE reads. The repertoire holds fewer than 450,000 distinct CDR3 sequences, with roughly 30% as singletons. The sequenced sample consisted of PBMCs. These receptors originate from a woman between 18 and 55 years old in good health.

The gene calls are TRBV20-1 and TRBJ1-5; a weak D match, TRBD1 (5 bases). CDR1 and CDR2 from the germline V gene are DFQATT and SNEGSKA (reference sequence). V lost 6 bases to trimming and J lost 0 bases, with 12 bases between them. The CDR3 contains 14 residues. Written as DNA, the CDR3 is TGCAGTGCAGGGGCGGTGTATAGCAATCAGCCCCAGCATTTT. This translates into CSAGAVYSNQPQHF.

The table lists this clonotype with a few counts. V and J are TRBV27 and TRBJ2-7; possible D gene TRBD1, 5 bases. The CDR3 is made up of 14 amino acids. In germline, CDR1 is MNHEY, CDR2 SMNVEV (reference sequence). V was cut by 2 bases and J by 2 bases, with 10 bases left in between. The CDR3 here is CASSLRGWAYEQYF. The CDR3 DNA follows: TGTGCCAGCAGTTTAAGGGGTTGGGCCTACGAGCAGTACTTC.

This chain uses TRBV27 with TRBJ2-2; 8 bases map to TRBD2. CDR1 and CDR2 from the germline V gene are MNHEY and SMNVEV (reference sequence). This CDR3 comprises 13 residues. V lost 8 bases, J lost 3 bases, and 2 bases stayed unmatched. DNA of the CDR3: TGTGCCAGCGGGCGGGAGGACACCGGGGAGCTGTTTTTT. This encodes CASGREDTGELFF.

This chain uses TRBV13 with TRBJ2-3; D gene ambiguous. CDR3 length: 17 amino acids. Germline assignment: CDR1 PRHDT and CDR2 FYEKMQ (reference sequence). Trimming pared 2 bases from V and 0 bases from J, leaving 15 bases between. This chain's CDR3 is CASSLIGAPTSTDTQYF. The CDR3 nucleotides are TGTGCCAGCAGCTTAATCGGAGCGCCAACTAGCACAGATACGCAGTATTTT.

The rearrangement uses TRBV5-1 and TRBJ2-7, with D perhaps given as TRBD1 or TRBD2 (5 bases each). The CDR3 runs 15 residues. Germline CDR1 is SGHRS and CDR2 is YFSETQ. Deletions cut 3 bases from V and 6 bases from J, with 19 bases between. This CDR3 is CASSSSGQEGTEQYF. CDR3 bases: TGCGCCAGCAGCTCCTCAGGGCAAGAGGGTACCGAGCAGTACTTC.

V and J are TRBV7-9 and TRBJ1-1; D unresolved. CDR1 is SEHNR and CDR2 is FQNEAQ in the germline V gene (reference sequence). Deletions cut 3 bases from V and 5 bases from J, with 10 bases between. The CDR3 has 13 amino acids. CDR3 in amino acids: CASSFSGETEAFF. CDR3 DNA sequence: TGTGCCAGCAGCTTTTCAGGAGAAACTGAAGCTTTCTTT.

This chain uses TRBV25-1 with TRBJ2-2, with 10 bases lining up with TRBD1. Germline V lookup: CDR1 MGHDK, CDR2 SYGVNS. The ends lost 3 bases at V and 3 bases at J; junction bases unmatched: 16. The CDR3 covers 20 residues. As DNA, the CDR3 is TGTGCCAGCAGTGATACCACCGGGACAGGGGAAAAAAAGGACACCGGGGAGCTGTTTTTT. It specifies CASSDTTGTGEKKDTGELFF.

This clonotype showed up just a few times. This rearrangement joins TRBV5-1 to TRBJ2-3; D is possibly TRBD1 or TRBD2 (5 bases each). This CDR3 is 13 amino acids long. The germline V gene encodes CDR1 SGHRS and CDR2 YFSETQ. Between the trimmed V and J ends, which lost 4 bases and 4 bases, there was a span of 10 bases. The CDR3 reads CASSEGPADTQYF. As DNA, the CDR3 is TGCGCCAGCAGCGAGGGACCGGCAGATACGCAGTATTTT.

This clonotype was counted ten times or more. The chain has TRBV20-1 and TRBJ2-2, with unresolved D. V lost 3 bases and J lost 5, with 13 bases in between. In germline, CDR1 is DFQATT, CDR2 SNEGSKA (reference sequence). The CDR3 consists of 14 residues. The CDR3 sequence: CSASFSTGTGELFF. The CDR3 bases are TGCAGTGCTAGTTTTTCCACCGGGACCGGGGAGCTGTTTTTT.

The CDR3, as DNA: TGTGCCAGCTCCCAGGGGCTCACAGATACGCAGTATTTT. Translating gives CASSQGLTDTQYF. The gene calls are TRBV18 and TRBJ2-3; D possibly corresponds to TRBD1 (6 bases). Deletions cut 6 bases from V and 2 bases from J, with 9 bases between. CDR1 is KGHSH and CDR2 is LQKENI in the germline V gene. CDR3 length: 13 amino acids. The full variable domain, in which reference TRBV18 and TRBJ2-3 provide the parts outside the CDR3, is NAGVMQNPRHLVRRRGQEARLRCSPMKGHSHVYWYRQLPEEGLKFMVYLQKENIIDESGMPKERFSAEFPKEGPSILRIQQVVRGDSAAYFCASSQGLTDTQYFGPGTRLTVL.

The genes are TRBV20-1 and TRBJ2-3; D might be TRBD1 (5 bases). The ends were cut back, 0 bases at V and 0 bases at J, with 10 bases in the middle. This CDR3 has 15 residues. Germline V gene sequence: CDR1 DFQATT, CDR2 SNEGSKA (reference sequence). Written as DNA, the CDR3 is TGCAGTGCTAGAGATCGGACACTCAGCACAGATACGCAGTATTTT. This sequence encodes CSARDRTLSTDTQYF.

J is TRBJ1-1 and V is TRBV20-1, with no clear D. V shed 5 bases and J shed 3 bases, with 16 bases lying between them. The CDR3 spans 14 residues. The germline gives CDR1 DFQATT, CDR2 SNEGSKA (reference sequence). CDR3 DNA sequence: TGCAGTGCTCCCTTGGAGTACAGCCACACTGAAGCTTTCTTT. Its protein is CSAPLEYSHTEAFF.

The chain couples TRBV10-3 to TRBJ1-2; 7 bases fit TRBD1. The V gene end was trimmed by 7 bases and the J gene end by 3 bases; junction bases not matched to a gene: 5. Germline loops: CDR1 ENHRY, CDR2 SYGVKD. The CDR3 consists of 13 residues. The CDR3: CAITGQADYGYTF. The DNA of the CDR3 is TGTGCCATCACCGGACAGGCAGACTATGGCTACACCTTC.

The CDR3 reads CASSLRGAGFRNYGYTF. The CDR3 DNA sequence: TGCGCCAGCAGCTTGCGGGGGGCCGGGTTTCGCAACTATGGCTACACCTTC. The rearrangement uses TRBV5-1 and TRBJ1-2; the D gene is possibly TRBD1 (6 bases). This CDR3 has 17 amino acids. V gave up 1 base and J gave up 2 bases, with 18 bases separating them. Germline lookup yields CDR1 SGHRS and CDR2 YFSETQ. The full variable domain, rest sourced from reference TRBV5-1 and TRBJ1-2, is KAGVTQTPRYLIKTRGQQVTLSCSPISGHRSVSWYQQTPGQGLQFLFEYFSETQRNKGNFPGRFSGRQFSNSRSEMNVSTLELGDSALYLCASSLRGAGFRNYGYTFGSGTRLTVV.

This clonotype appeared a few times. This chain uses TRBV19 with TRBJ1-1; D may be TRBD1 (5 bases). The CDR3 length is 14 residues. V gave up 5 bases and J gave up 4 bases, with 14 bases separating them. Germline assignment: CDR1 LNHDA and CDR2 SQIVND (reference sequence). Here the CDR3 reads CASSPPRDGTEAFF. CDR3 nucleotides: TGTGCCAGTAGTCCCCCCAGGGATGGCACTGAAGCTTTCTTT.

This clonotype appeared many times. The chain carries TRBV7-8 and TRBJ1-1; a possible D gene is TRBD1 (5 bases). The V end was cut by 5 bases, the J end by 5 bases, with 15 bases between. Germline loops: CDR1 SGHVS, CDR2 FQNEAQ. This CDR3 region has 14 residues. This CDR3 reads CASSPRDGGTEAFF. The CDR3 DNA reads as TGTGCCAGCAGCCCTAGGGACGGTGGGACTGAAGCTTTCTTT.